This T cell receptor beta chain originates from a study of T cell responses to AZD1222 COVID-19 vaccine (dated by TCRdb to the early 2020s). In terms of the full investigation: A total of just over 230 trial participants underwent TCR sequencing, of whom some 200 had received two doses of AZD1222 and some 25 had received two doses of the MenACWY control vaccine. Trial participants were enrolled by age into 18-55, 56-69 and 70-plus year subgroups, with approximately 150, 28 and 58 TCR-sequenced participants respectively. Results and caveats for the whole study, not just this receptor: The whole spike protein was spanned by vaccine-associated CD4 TCRs, and dominant responses were seen in regions 160-218 and 743-854. No day 14 peak-response samples were available, so repertoires were characterized only after the peak T cell response. In the small 56-69-year group, the increase in depth fell short of significance, most likely because of low power. Most participants were white British and females outnumbered males, and the authors suggested that clonal diversity may have been underestimated. Conclusions about previously exposed vaccinees are limited, since just six or seven AZD1222 recipients were seropositive for SARS-CoV-2 at baseline. After two AZD1222 doses, both the breadth and the depth of spike-specific TCRs were significantly higher than at day 0 and than in MenACWY recipients. Nearly half of unique spike-specific TCRs reportedly recognized epitopes outside regions mutated in the B.1.351 and B.1.1.7 variants.

The CDR3 regions of human TCRbeta chains were subjected to immunosequencing. In the paper's pipeline: Repertoire TCRs were matched against a reference library of SARS-CoV-2-specific TCRs generated with the MIRA antigen-specificity platform. Breadth was defined as the fraction of unique TCRs that were SARS-CoV-2-associated. Depth was defined as the fraction of total T cells that were SARS-CoV-2-associated. Each spike-specific TCR was assigned to its reactive spike region and to a CD4 or CD8 class using the MIRA data. Log10-transformed breadth and depth values were compared by one-way ANOVA with Sidak's multiple comparisons tests. Sourced from immuneACCESS, this table was stored by TCRdb with only in-frame sequences that have V and J called. A share of the clones is absent; for the studies checked, an unresolved V gene accounts for under half, and the remainder has no known explanation. For V, J and clone size, that table is used; D and trimming come from the DNA. The sample contains about 180,000 clones, roughly 91% of them found a single time. The ten largest make up approximately 1.9% of the sample.

This specimen's time point label, interpreted: about 28 days (+/-7) after the second vaccine dose. Because spike-specific TCR depth and breadth did not differ between the two schedules, AZD1222 recipients who got a second dose at roughly 4 weeks were pooled with those who got a second dose at roughly 12 weeks. Samples from vaccinated people were obtained from the UK trials COV001 and COV002, which included a single-blind randomized controlled phase 2/3 trial of AZD1222 (ChAdOx1 nCoV-19) in healthy adults. For TCRbeta chain sequencing, PBMC samples from trial participants were taken at day 0 and at day 28 after the second dose. As for this clone: Its antigen specificity is not known. No much larger clone is present one base from it, and per-base qualities are unavailable.

Reading from cysteine to phenylalanine, the CDR3 counts 15 amino acids. CDR3 DNA is the only sequence kept; it has 45 bases, read in frame from the first base. At the junction V is shortened by 1 base and J by 0 bases, with 8 bases in between. For CDR1 and CDR2, the germline V gene lists SGHRS and YFSETQ. This TCR derives from an adult who received the AZD1222 COVID-19 vaccine. The specimen comprised peripheral blood, sampled 28 days after the second AZD1222 dose. The chain joins TRBV5-1 to TRBJ1-3; a tentative D call is TRBD1 (6 bases match). The sequence in DNA is TGCGCCAGCAGCTTGCAGGGGACCTCTGGAAACACCATATATTTT. This sequence encodes CASSLQGTSGNTIYF.